This TCR beta chain was found in a study of CD8 T cells in ankylosing spondylitis. General study results and limits: Blood from ankylosing spondylitis patients appeared to carry a characteristic eight-variant TCR beta motif. The study looked at matched synovial fluid samples from ankylosing spondylitis patients. Disease-linked clones were reported to be significantly enriched there.

This clonotype was recorded once. The antigen remains undetermined. V trimming: 5 bases; J trimming: 0 bases; junction bases outside the gene matches: 13. This CDR3 has 17 residues. Libraries for TCR beta were made by quantitative 5'-RACE with molecular barcodes. TCRdb re-called the 5' RACE reads with MiXCR, one entry per CDR3 protein. This sample has 200,000 or so distinct CDR3 sequences; 15% to 20% occur once, and the top ten carry 4.3%. The sequencing sample was made of blood, either unsorted or a sorted T cell fraction (not recorded which). This chain links TRBV12-3 or TRBV12-4 with TRBJ2-7; 7 bases align to TRBD1. The sequence was collected from a male donor aged 10-29 years with ankylosing spondylitis or in good health (not recorded which). CDR3 in DNA: TGTGCCAGCAGTCCCTCCTTAGGGGGCAGGGCCTCCTACGAGCAGTACTTC. The encoded protein is CASSPSLGGRASYEQYF.